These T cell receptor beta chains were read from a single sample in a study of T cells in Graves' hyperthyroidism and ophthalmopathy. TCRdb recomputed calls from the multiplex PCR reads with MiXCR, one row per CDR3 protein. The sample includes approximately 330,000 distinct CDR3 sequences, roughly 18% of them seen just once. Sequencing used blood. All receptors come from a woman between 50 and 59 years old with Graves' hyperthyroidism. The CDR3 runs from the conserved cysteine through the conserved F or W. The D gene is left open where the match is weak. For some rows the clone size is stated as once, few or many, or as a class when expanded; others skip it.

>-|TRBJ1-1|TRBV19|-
TGTGCCAGTAGTACGACAGGTTACACTGAAGCTTTCTTT
CASSTTGYTEAFF
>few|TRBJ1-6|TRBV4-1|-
TGCGCCAGCAGCCACAGACCACCAGGGACGGATAATTCACCCCTCCACTTT
CASSHRPPGTDNSPLHF
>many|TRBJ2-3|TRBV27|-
TGTGCCAGCACCAAGTATTTGGGGGGCCTCACAGATACGCAGTATTTT
CASTKYLGGLTDTQYF
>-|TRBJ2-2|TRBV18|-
TGTGCCAGCTCACCGACCGGGGGTCGTGGCGGGGAGCTGTTTTTT
CASSPTGGRGGELFF
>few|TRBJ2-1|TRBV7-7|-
TGTGCTAGCAGCTCCCTAGCAGGGCGCTACAATGAGCAGTTCTTC
CASSSLAGRYNEQFF
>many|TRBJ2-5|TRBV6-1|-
TGTGCCAGCGGGCAGGGGGGATTGGGGACCCAGTACTTC
CASGQGGLGTQYF
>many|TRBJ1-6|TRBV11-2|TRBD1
TGTGCCAGCAGCCGACAGGGGCATTCACCCCTCCACTTT
CASSRQGHSPLHF
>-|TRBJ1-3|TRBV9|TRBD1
TGTGCCAGCAGCGCACCGGGACAGGGGGCGCAAGTATATTTT
CASSAPGQGAQVYF
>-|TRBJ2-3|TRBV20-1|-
TGCAGTGCTAGAAATCAGGGCTCTGGCACAGATACGCAGTATTTT
CSARNQGSGTDTQYF
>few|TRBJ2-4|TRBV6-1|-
TGTGCCAGCAGTTTAGACCCCCCTGGACACGCAGCCAAAAACATTCAGTACTTC
CASSLDPPGHAAKNIQYF
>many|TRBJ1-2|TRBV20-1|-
TGCAGTGCCTTTGGGACTTTGTATGGCTACACCTTC
CSAFGTLYGYTF
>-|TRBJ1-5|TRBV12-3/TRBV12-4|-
TGTGCCAGCTCAAAGGGGGGCAATCAGCCCCAGCATTTT
CASSKGGNQPQHF
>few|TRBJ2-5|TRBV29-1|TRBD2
TGCAGCGCCCTGCTGGCGGGGGGGGGACAAGAGACCCAGTACTTC
CSALLAGGGQETQYF
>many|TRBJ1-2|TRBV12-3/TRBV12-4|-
TGTGCCAGCACCCAGACGTTAGCTAACTATGGCTACACCTTC
CASTQTLANYGYTF
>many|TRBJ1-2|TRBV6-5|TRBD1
TGTGCCAGCAGTTACCGCGGGACAGTTAACTATGGCTACACCTTC
CASSYRGTVNYGYTF
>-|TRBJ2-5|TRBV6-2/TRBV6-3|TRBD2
TGTGCCAGCAGTTACACTAGCGGGGATCAAGAGACCCAGTACTTC
CASSYTSGDQETQYF
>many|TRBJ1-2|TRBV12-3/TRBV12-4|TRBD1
TGTGCCAGCAGTCAGGGGGCCTCCCCGCTAAACACCTTC
CASSQGASPLNTF
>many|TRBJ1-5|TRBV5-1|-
TGCGCCAGCAGCTTGGTTGGGGGCGGGGGTCAGCCCCAGCATTTT
CASSLVGGGGQPQHF
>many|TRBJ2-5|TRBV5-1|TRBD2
TGCGCCAGCAGCTTTTCTAGCGGGACTGGAGAGACCCAGTACTTC
CASSFSSGTGETQYF
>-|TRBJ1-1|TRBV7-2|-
TGTGCCAGCCTTGACAGACTTTTGAACACTGAAGCTTTCTTT
CASLDRLLNTEAFF
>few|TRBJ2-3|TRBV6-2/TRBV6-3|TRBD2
TGTGCCAGCACCCTGAGGACTAGCGGGGGCCTTCGGTATTTT
CASTLRTSGGLRYF
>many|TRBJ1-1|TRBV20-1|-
TGCAGTGCTCGACGGGGTCCCCTGAACACTGAAGCTTTCTTT
CSARRGPLNTEAFF
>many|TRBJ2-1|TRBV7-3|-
TGTGCCAGCAGCTTAGGGGGGTTCGGAAACAATGAGCAGTTCTTC
CASSLGGFGNNEQFF
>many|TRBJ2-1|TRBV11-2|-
TGTGCCAGCAGCACACTGGAGGGGGAGAGATACAATGAGCAGTTCTTC
CASSTLEGERYNEQFF
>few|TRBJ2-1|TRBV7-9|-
TGTGCCAGCAGCCCACCTTGGGGGGGGCAGGTAAATGAGCAGTTCTTC
CASSPPWGGQVNEQFF
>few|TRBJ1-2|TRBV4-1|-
TGCGCCAGCAGGCAACCCCAGAACCTTGGCTATGGCTACACCTTC
CASRQPQNLGYGYTF
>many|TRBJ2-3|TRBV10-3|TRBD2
TGTGCCATCAGCGCGGGACTAGGTACTAGCACAGATACGCAGTATTTT
CAISAGLGTSTDTQYF
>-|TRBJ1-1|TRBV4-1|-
TGCGCCAGCAGATCCACAGGGAACACTGAAGCTTTCTTT
CASRSTGNTEAFF
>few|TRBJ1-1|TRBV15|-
TGTGCCACCAGCAGACCGGGCGGGGGAGCTTTCTTT
CATSRPGGGAFF
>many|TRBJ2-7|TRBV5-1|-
TGCGCCAGCAGCTTGGACGGCACGTACGTTTACGAGCAGTACTTC
CASSLDGTYVYEQYF
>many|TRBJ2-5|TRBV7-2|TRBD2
TGTGCCAGCAGTTTAGCGGGAGCAGAGACCCAGTACTTC
CASSLAGAETQYF
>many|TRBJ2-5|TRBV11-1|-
TGTGCCAGCAGCTCGACCTTCTGGACCCAGTACTTC
CASSSTFWTQYF
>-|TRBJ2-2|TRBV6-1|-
TGTGCCAGCAGCCGGGACTTCGACACCGGGGAGCTGTTTTTT
CASSRDFDTGELFF
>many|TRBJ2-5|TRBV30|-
TGTGCCTGGGATCTGGGGGGGACCCAGTACTTC
CAWDLGGTQYF
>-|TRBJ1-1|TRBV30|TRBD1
TGTGCCTGGAGTGAGGACAGGGACACTGAAGCTTTCTTT
CAWSEDRDTEAFF
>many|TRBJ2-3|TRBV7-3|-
TGTGCCAGCAGCTTAAACGGGAGAGATACGCAGTATTTT
CASSLNGRDTQYF
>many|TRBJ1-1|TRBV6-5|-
TGTGCCAGCAGTTACTCTACAGGGTTGAACACTGAAGCTTTCTTT
CASSYSTGLNTEAFF
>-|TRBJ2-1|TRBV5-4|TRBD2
TGTGCCAGCAGCTTCGGGGGGACTCCTCAGGAGCAGTTCTTC
CASSFGGTPQEQFF
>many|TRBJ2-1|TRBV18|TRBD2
TGTGCCAGCTCACCACCTTCGACTAGCGATATGTACAATGAGCAGTTCTTC
CASSPPSTSDMYNEQFF
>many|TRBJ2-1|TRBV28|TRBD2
TGTGCCAGCAGTTGGGAGGGAGGGGCGTTCGATGAGCAGTTCTTC
CASSWEGGAFDEQFF
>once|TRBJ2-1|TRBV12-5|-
TGTGCTAGTGGTCACGCTTCCGGATCCCTTTGGTATGAGCAGTTCTTC
CASGHASGSLWYEQFF
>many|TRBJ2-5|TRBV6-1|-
TGTGCCAGCAGTTCGGACTACGAGGAGACCCAGTACTTC
CASSSDYEETQYF
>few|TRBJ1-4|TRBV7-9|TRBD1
TGTGCCAGCAGCCTACTGGGAAGACAGGGAGGACGTGAAAAACTGTTTTTT
CASSLLGRQGGREKLFF
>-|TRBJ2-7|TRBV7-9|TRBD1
TGTGCCAGCAGCGATACAGGGGGCTCCTACGAGCAGTACTTC
CASSDTGGSYEQYF
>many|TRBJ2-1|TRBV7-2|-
TGTGCCAGCAGCTTATCATCGGACCATCTCTTCTATGAGCAGTTCTTC
CASSLSSDHLFYEQFF
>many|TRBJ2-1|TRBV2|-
TGTGCCAGCACTCTGGACTGGACGGATGAATACAATGAGCAGTTCTTC
CASTLDWTDEYNEQFF
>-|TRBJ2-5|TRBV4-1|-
TGCGCCAGCAGCCATCCAGATGGGATGCCAGAGACCCAGTACTTC
CASSHPDGMPETQYF
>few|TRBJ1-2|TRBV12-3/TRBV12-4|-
TGTGCCAGCAGTTTAGACCTAATAACAGGGAGACACGGTGATTATGGCTACACCTTC
CASSLDLITGRHGDYGYTF
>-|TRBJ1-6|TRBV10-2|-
TGCGCCAGCAGTGAGACAGACTATAATTCACCCCTCCACTTT
CASSETDYNSPLHF
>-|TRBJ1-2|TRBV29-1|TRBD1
TGCAGCGCCGGGACAGGCTATGGCTACACCTTC
CSAGTGYGYTF
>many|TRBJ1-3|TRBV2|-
TGTGCCAGCAGAGACGGAGACTCTGGAAACACCATATATTTT
CASRDGDSGNTIYF
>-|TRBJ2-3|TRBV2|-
TGTGCCAGCAGTGTGAGGGGGAGTGGTGCAGATACGCAGTATTTT
CASSVRGSGADTQYF
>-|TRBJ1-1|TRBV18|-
TGTGCCAGCACCGGGAGGAACACTGAAGCTTTCTTT
CASTGRNTEAFF